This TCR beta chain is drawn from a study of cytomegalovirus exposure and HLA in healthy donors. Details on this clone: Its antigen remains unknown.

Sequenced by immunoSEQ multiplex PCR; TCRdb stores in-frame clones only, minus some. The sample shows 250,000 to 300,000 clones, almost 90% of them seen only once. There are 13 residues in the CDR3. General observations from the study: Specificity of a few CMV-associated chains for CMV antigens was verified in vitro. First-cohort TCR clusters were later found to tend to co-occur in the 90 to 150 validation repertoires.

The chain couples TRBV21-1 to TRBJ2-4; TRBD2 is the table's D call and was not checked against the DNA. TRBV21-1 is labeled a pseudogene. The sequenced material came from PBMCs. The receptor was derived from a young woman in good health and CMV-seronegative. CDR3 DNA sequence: TGTGCCACCGGGACTAGCGGGGACAACATTCAGTACTTC. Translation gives CATGTSGDNIQYF.